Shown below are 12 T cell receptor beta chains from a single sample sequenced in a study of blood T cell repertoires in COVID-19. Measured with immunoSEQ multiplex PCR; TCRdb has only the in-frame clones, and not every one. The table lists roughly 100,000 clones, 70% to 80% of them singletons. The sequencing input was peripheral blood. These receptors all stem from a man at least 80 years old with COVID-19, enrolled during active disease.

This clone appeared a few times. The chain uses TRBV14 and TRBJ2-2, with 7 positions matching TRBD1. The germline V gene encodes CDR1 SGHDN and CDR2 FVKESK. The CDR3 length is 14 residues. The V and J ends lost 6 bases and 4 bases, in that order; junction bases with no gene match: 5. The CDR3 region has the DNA TGTGCCAGCAGGAGGGGGCTGGTCACCGGGGAGCTGTTTTTT. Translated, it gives CASRRGLVTGELFF.

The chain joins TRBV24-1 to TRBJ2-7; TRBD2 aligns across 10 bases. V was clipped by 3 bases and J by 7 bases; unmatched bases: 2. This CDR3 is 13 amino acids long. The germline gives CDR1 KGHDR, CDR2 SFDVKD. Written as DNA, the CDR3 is TGTGCCACCAGTGATCAACTAGCGGGGGAGCAGTACTTC. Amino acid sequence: CATSDQLAGEQYF.

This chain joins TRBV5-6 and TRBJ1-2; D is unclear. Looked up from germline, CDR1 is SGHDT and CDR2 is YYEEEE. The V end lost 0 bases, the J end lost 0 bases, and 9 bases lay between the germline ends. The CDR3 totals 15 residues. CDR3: CASSLDRGANYGYTF. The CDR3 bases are TGTGCCAGCAGCTTGGATCGGGGAGCTAACTATGGCTACACCTTC.

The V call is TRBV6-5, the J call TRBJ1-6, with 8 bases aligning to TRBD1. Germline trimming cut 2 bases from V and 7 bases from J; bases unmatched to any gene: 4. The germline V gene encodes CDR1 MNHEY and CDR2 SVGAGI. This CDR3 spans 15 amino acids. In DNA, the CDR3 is TGTGCCAGCAGTTACCAGGGACAGGCCAATTCACCCCTCCACTTT. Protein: CASSYQGQANSPLHF.

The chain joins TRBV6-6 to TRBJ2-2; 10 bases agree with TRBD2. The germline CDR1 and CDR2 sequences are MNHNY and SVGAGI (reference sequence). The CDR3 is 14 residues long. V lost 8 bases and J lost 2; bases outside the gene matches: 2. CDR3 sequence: CASRTSGNTGELFF. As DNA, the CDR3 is TGTGCCAGCCGGACTAGCGGCAACACCGGGGAGCTGTTTTTT.

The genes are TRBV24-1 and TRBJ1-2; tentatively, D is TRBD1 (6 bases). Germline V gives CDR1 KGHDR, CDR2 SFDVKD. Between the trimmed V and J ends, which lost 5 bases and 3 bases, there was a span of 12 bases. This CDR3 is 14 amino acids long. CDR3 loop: CATSGQGKDYGYTF. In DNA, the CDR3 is TGTGCCACCAGTGGGCAGGGGAAGGACTATGGCTACACCTTC.

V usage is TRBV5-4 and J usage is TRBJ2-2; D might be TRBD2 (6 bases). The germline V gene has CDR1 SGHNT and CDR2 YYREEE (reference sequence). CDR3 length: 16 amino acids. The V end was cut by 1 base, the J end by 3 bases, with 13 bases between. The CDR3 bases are TGTGCCAGCAGCTTGACTAGCAATACTTACACCGGGGAGCTGTTTTTT. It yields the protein CASSLTSNTYTGELFF. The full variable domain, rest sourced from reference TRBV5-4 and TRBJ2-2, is ETGVTQSPTHLIKTRGQQVTLRCSSQSGHNTVSWYQQALGQGPQFIFQYYREEENGRGNFPPRFSGLQFPNYSSELNVNALELDDSALYLCASSLTSNTYTGELFFGEGSRLTVL.

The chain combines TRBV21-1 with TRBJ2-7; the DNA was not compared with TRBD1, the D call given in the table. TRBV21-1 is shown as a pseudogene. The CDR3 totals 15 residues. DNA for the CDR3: TGTGCCAGCAGCATTACAGGGTTGGGGTCCTACGAGCAGTACTTC. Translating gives CASSITGLGSYEQYF.

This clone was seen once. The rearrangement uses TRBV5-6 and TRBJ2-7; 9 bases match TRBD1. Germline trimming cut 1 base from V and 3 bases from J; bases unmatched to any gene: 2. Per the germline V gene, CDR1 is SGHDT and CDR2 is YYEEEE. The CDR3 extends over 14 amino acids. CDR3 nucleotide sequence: TGTGCCAGCAGCTTGTCGGACAGGGGCTACGAGCAGTACTTC. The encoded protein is CASSLSDRGYEQYF.

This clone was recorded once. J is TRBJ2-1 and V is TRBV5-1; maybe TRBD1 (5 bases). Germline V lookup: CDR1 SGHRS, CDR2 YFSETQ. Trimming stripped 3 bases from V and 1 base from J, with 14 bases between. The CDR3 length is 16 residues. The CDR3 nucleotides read TGCGCCAGCAGCTCTACAGGTTTCCAATCCTACAATGAGCAGTTCTTC. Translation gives CASSSTGFQSYNEQFF.

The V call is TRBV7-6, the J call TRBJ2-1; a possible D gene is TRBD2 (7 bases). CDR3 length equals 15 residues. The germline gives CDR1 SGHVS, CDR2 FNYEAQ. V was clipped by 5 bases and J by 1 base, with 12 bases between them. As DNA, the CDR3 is TGTGCCAGCAGCCCGAGGGGGGGGTCCTACAATGAGCAGTTCTTC. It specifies CASSPRGGSYNEQFF.

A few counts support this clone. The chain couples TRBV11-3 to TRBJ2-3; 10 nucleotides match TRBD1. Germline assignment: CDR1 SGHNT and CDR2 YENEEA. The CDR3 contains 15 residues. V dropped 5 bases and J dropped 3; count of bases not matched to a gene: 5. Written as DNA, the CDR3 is TGTGCCAGCAGCCGACAGGGGGCGGGGACAGATACGCAGTATTTT. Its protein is CASSRQGAGTDTQYF.